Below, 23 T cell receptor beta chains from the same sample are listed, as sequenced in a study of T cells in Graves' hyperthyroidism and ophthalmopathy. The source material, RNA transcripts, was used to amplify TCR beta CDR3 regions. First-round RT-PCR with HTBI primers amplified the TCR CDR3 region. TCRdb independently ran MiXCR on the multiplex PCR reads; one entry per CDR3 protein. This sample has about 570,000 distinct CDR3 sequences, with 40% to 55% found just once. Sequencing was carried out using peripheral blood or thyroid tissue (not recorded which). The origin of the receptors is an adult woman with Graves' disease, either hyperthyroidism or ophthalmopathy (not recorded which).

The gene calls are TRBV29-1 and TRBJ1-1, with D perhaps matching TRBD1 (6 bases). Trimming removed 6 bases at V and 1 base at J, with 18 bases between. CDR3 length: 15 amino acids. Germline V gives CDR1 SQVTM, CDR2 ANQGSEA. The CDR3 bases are TGCAGCGTCCAACCCTACGGGACAACGAACACTGAAGCTTTCTTT. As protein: CSVQPYGTTNTEAFF. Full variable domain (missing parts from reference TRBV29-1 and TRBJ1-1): SAVISQKPSRDICQRGTSLTIQCQVDSQVTMMFWYRQQPGQSLTLIATANQGSEATYESGFVIDKFPISRPNLTFSTLTVSNMSPEDSSIYLCSVQPYGTTNTEAFFGQGTRLTVV.

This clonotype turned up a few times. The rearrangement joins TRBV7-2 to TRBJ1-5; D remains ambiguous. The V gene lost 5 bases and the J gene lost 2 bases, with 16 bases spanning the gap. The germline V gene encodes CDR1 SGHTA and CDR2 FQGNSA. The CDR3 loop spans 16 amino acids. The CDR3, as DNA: TGTGCCAGCAGCCTGACGGGTAGGAACGGCAATCAGCCCCAGCATTTT. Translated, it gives CASSLTGRNGNQPQHF.

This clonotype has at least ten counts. The CDR3 nucleotides are TGTGCCAGCAGTCACCGGGACTGGCGCGAGCAGTACTTC. The encoded protein is CASSHRDWREQYF. The chain recombines TRBV27 with TRBJ2-7; possible D gene TRBD2, 6 bases. Trimming left V 5 bases short and J 6 bases short, with 14 bases between. Germline V gives CDR1 MNHEY, CDR2 SMNVEV (reference sequence). The CDR3 is 13 amino acids.

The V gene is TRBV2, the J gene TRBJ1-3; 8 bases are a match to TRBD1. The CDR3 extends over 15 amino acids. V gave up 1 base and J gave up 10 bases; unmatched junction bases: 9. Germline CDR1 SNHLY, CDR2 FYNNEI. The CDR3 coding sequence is TGTGCCAGCAGTGAAGACCTAGGGACAGGACCAACCATATATTTT. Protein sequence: CASSEDLGTGPTIYF. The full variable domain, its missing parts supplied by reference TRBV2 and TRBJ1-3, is EPEVTQTPSHQVTQMGQEVILRCVPISNHLYFYWYRQILGQKVEFLVSFYNNEISEKSEIFDDQFSVERPDGSNFTLKIRSTKLEDSAMYFCASSEDLGTGPTIYFGEGSWLTVV.

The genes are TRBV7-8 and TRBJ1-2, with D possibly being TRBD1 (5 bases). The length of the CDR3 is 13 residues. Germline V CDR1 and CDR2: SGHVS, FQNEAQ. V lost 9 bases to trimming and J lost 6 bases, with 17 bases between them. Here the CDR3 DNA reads TGTGCCAGGCTACAAGAGGGGACGGATGGCTACACCTTC. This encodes CARLQEGTDGYTF.

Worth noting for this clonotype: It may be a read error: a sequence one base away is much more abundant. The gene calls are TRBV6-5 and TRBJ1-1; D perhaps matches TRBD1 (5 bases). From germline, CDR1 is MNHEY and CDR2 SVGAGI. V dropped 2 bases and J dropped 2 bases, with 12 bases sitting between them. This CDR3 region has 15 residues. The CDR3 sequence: CASSYHGGVNTEAFF. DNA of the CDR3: TGTGCCAGCAGTTACCACGGGGGTGTCAACACTGAAGCTTTCTTT.

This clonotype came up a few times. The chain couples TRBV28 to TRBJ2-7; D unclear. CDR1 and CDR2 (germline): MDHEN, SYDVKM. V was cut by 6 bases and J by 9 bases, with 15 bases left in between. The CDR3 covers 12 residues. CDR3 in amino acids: CASSPTIRVQYF. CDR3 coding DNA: TGTGCCAGCAGCCCAACGATACGCGTGCAGTACTTC.

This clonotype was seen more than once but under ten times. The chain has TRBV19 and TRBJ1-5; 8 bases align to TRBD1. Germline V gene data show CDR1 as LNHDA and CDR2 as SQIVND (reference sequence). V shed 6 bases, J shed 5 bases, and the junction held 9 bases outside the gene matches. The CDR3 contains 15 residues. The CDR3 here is CASSISAGGDQPQHF. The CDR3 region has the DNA TGTGCCAGTAGCATCTCGGCAGGGGGCGATCAGCCCCAGCATTTT.

CDR3 DNA: TGTGCCAGCAGCTCCATCACAGGGGGCAATCAGCCCCAGCATTTT. This encodes CASSSITGGNQPQHF. The chain links TRBV11-2 to TRBJ1-5, with 7 bases identical to TRBD1. Germline CDR1 SGHAT, CDR2 FQNNGV. Unmatched junction bases numbered 5, after V lost 4 bases and J lost 2 bases. The CDR3 covers 15 residues.

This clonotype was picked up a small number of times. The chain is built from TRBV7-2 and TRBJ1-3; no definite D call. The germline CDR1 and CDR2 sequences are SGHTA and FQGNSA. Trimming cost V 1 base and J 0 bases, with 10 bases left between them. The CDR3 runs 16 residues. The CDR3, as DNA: TGTGCCAGCAGCTTAGATCGGACTCTCTCTGGAAACACCATATATTTT. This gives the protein CASSLDRTLSGNTIYF.

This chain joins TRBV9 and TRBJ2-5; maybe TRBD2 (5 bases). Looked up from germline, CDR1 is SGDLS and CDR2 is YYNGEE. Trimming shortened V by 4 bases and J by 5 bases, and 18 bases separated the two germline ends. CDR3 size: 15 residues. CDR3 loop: CASSTYIGGLETQYF. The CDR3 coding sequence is TGTGCCAGCAGCACCTACATCGGAGGATTGGAGACCCAGTACTTC.

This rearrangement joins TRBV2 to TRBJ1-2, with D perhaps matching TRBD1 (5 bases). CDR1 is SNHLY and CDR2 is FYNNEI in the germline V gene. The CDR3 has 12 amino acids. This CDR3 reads CASGAPPYGYTF. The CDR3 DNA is TGTGCTAGTGGGGCCCCCCCTTATGGCTACACCTTC.

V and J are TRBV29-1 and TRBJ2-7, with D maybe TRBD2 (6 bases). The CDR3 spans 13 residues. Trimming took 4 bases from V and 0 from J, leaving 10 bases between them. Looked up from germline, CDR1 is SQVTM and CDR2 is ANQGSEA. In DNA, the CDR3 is TGCAGCGTTGCCGGCGGGGTCTCCTACGAGCAGTACTTC. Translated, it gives CSVAGGVSYEQYF.

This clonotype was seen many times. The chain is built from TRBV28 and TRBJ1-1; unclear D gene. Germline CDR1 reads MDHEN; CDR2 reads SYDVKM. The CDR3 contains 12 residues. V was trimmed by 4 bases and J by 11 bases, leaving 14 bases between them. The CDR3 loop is CASSSPGIAAFF. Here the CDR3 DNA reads TGTGCCAGCAGTTCCCCGGGAATAGCGGCTTTCTTT.

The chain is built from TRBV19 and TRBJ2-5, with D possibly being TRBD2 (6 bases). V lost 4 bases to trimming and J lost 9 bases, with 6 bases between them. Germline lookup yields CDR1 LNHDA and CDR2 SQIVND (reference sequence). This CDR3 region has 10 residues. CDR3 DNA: TGTGCCAGTAGTAGGGGGGCCCAGTACTTC. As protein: CASSRGAQYF. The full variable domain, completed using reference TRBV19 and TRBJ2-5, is DGGITQSPKYLFRKEGQNVTLSCEQNLNHDAMYWYRQDPGQGLRLIYYSQIVNDFQKGDIAEGYSVSREKKESFPLTVTSAQKNPTAFYLCASSRGAQYFGPGTRLLVL.

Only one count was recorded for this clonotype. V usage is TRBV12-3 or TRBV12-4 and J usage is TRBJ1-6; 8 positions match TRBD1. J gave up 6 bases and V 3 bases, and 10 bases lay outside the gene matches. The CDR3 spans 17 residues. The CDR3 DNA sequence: TGTGCCAGCAGTTTCCGACAGGGGCAGACGGGTAATTCACCCCTCCACTTT. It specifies CASSFRQGQTGNSPLHF.

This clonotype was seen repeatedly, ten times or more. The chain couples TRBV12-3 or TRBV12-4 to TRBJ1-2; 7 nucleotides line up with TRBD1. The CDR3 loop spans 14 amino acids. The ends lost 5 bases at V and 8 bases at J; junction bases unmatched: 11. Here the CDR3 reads CASSPGQLFRGYTF. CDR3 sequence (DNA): TGTGCCAGCAGTCCGGGACAGCTGTTTCGAGGCTACACCTTC.

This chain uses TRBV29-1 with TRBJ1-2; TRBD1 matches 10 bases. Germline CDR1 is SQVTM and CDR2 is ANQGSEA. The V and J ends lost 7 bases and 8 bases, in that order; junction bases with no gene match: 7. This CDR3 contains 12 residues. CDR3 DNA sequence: TGCAGCGCAGGGACAGGGGCCGAAGGCTACACCTTC. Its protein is CSAGTGAEGYTF.

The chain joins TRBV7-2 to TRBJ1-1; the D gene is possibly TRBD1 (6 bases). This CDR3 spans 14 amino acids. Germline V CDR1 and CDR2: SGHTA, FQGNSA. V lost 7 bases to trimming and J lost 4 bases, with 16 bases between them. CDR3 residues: CASTVPQGGTEAFF. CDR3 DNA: TGTGCCAGCACCGTGCCACAGGGTGGCACTGAAGCTTTCTTT.

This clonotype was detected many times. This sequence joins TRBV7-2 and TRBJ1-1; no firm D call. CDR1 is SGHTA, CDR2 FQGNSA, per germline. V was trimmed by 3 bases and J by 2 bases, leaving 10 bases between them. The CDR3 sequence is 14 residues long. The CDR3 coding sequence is TGTGCCAGCAGCTTTCTCCGCAGAAACACTGAAGCTTTCTTT. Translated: CASSFLRRNTEAFF.

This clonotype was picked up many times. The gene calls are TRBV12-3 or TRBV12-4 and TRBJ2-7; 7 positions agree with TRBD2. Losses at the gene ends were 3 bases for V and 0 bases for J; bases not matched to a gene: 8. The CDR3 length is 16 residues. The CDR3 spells CASSFGLAVTSYEQYF. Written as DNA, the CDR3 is TGTGCCAGCAGTTTTGGGCTAGCGGTAACCTCCTACGAGCAGTACTTC.

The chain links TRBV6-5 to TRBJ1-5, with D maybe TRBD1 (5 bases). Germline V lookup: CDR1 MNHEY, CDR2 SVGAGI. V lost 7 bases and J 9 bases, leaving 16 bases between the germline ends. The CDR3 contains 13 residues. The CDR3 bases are TGTGCCAGCACCACAGGTTTACATCTGCCCCAGCATTTT. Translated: CASTTGLHLPQHF.

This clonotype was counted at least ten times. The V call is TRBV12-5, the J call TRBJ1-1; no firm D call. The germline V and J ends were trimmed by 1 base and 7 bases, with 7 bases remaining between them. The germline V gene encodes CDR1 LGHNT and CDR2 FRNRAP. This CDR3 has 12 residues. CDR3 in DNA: TGTGCTAGTGGTTTGGACCATAGTGAAGCTTTCTTT. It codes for CASGLDHSEAFF.